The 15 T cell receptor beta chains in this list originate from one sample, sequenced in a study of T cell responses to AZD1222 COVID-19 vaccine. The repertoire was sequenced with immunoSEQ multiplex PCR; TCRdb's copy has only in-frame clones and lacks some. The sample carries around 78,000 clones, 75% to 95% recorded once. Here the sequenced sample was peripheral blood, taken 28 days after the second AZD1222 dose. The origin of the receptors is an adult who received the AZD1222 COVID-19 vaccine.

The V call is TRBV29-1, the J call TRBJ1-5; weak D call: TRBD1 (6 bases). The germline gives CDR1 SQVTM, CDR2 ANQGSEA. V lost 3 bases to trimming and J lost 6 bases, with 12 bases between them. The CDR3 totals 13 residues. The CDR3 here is CSVEVQQGQPQHF. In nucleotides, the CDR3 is TGCAGCGTTGAGGTGCAACAGGGTCAGCCCCAGCATTTT.

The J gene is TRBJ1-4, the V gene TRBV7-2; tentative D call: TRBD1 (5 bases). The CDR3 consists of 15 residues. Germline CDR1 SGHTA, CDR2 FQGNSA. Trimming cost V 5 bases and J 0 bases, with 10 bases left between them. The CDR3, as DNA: TGTGCCAGCAGCCCTACAGGAACAACTAATGAAAAACTGTTTTTT. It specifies CASSPTGTTNEKLFF.

CDR3 in amino acids: CASSLVRSGANVLTF. The CDR3 nucleotides are TGTGCCAGCAGCTTAGTTAGGTCTGGGGCCAACGTCCTGACTTTC. The J gene is TRBJ2-6, the V gene TRBV7-9, with D unclear. V gave up 1 base and J gave up 1 base, with 5 bases separating them. CDR3 length: 15 residues. Looked up from germline, CDR1 is SEHNR and CDR2 is FQNEAQ (reference sequence).

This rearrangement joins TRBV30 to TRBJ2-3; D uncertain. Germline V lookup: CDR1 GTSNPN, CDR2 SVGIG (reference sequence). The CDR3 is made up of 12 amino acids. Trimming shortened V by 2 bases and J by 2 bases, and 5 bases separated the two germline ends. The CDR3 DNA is TGTGCCTGGAGTTGGGACACAGATACGCAGTATTTT. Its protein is CAWSWDTDTQYF.

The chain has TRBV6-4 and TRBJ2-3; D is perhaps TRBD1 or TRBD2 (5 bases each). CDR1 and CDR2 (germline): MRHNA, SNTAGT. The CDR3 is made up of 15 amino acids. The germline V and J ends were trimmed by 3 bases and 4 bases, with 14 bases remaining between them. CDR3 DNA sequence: TGTGCCAGCAGTGAGGGACCAGAGGCATCAGATACGCAGTATTTT. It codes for CASSEGPEASDTQYF.

The CDR3 DNA sequence: TGCGCCAGCAGCTTCCGGGACAGGGAAGAGACCCAGTACTTC. Residues: CASSFRDREETQYF. This chain uses TRBV5-1 with TRBJ2-5; 9 bases line up with TRBD1. Losses at the gene ends were 2 bases for V and 3 bases for J; bases not matched to a gene: 2. Per the germline V gene, CDR1 is SGHRS and CDR2 is YFSETQ. The CDR3 contains 14 residues.

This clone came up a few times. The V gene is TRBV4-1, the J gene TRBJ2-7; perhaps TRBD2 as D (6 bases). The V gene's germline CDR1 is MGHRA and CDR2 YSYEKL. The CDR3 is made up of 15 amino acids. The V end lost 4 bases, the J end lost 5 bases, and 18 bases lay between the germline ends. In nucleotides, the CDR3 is TGCGCCAGCAGCCGATCCTGGGGGGATAGGAACGAGCAGTACTTC. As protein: CASSRSWGDRNEQYF.

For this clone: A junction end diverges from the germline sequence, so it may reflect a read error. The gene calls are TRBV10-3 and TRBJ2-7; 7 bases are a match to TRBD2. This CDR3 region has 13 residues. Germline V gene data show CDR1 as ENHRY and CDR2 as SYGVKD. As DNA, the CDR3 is TGTGCCATCAGTGAGAGACTAGCTCCAAACGCGGACTTC. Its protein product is CAISERLAPNADF.

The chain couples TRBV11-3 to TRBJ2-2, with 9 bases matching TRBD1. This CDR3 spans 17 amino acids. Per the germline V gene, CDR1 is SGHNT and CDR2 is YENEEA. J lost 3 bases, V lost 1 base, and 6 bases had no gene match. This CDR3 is CASSLGPGQGYTGELFF. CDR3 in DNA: TGTGCCAGCAGCTTAGGCCCCGGACAGGGGTACACCGGGGAGCTGTTTTTT.

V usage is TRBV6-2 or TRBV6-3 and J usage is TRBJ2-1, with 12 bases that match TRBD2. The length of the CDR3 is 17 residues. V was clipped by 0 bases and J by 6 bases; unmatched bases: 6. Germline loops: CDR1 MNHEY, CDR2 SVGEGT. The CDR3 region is CASSYSPSSGRGNEQFF. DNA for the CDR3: TGTGCCAGCAGTTACTCGCCCTCTAGCGGGAGGGGCAATGAGCAGTTCTTC.

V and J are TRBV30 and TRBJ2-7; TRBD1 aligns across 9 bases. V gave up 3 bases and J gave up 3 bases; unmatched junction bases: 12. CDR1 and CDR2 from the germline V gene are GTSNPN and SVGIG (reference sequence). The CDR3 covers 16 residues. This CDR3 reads CAWRRGPGTGIYEQYF. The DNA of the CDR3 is TGTGCCTGGAGGAGAGGGCCGGGGACAGGGATCTACGAGCAGTACTTC.

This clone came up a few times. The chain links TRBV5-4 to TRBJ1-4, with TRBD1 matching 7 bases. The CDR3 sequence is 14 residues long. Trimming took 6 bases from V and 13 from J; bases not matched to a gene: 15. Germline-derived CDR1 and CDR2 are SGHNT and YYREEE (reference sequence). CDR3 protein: CASTSDRSPQLLFF. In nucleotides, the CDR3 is TGTGCCAGCACCTCGGACAGGAGCCCCCAATTACTGTTTTTT.

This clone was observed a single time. CDR3: CASSLGRGEEQYF. The CDR3 coding sequence is TGTGCCAGCAGTTTGGGCAGGGGGGAAGAGCAGTACTTC. V usage is TRBV12-3 or TRBV12-4 and J usage is TRBJ2-7; maybe TRBD1 (7 bases). This CDR3 comprises 13 residues. With 3 bases removed from V and 7 bases from J, the gap between germline ends came to 13 bases.

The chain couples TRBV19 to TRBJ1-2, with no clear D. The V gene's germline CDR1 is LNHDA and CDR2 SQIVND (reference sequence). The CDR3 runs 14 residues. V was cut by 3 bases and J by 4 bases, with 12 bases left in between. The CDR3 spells CASSIGTEVYGYTF. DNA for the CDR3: TGTGCCAGTAGTATTGGCACTGAGGTCTATGGCTACACCTTC. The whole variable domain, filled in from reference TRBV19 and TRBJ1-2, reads DGGITQSPKYLFRKEGQNVTLSCEQNLNHDAMYWYRQDPGQGLRLIYYSQIVNDFQKGDIAEGYSVSREKKESFPLTVTSAQKNPTAFYLCASSIGTEVYGYTFGSGTRLTVV.

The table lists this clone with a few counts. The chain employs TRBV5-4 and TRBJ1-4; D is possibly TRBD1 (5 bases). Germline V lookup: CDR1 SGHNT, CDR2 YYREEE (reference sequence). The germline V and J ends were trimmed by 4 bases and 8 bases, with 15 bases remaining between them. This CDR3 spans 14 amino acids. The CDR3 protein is CASSPGGEVEKLFF. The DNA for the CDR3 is TGTGCCAGCAGCCCCGGGGGGGAGGTGGAAAAACTGTTTTTT.